A single sample gave rise to the 2 T cell receptor beta chains below, sequenced in a study of cytomegalovirus exposure and HLA in healthy donors. Sequenced by immunoSEQ multiplex PCR; TCRdb stores in-frame clones only, minus some. The data show over 200,000 clones, about 90% seen once. The sequencing sample was made of PBMCs. The receptors come from a woman in her late teens or twenties in good health and CMV-seronegative.

The chain couples TRBV19 to TRBJ2-1; possible D gene TRBD2, 6 bases. V lost 7 bases to trimming and J lost 4 bases, with 8 bases between them. The CDR3 spans 12 residues. Germline CDR1 and CDR2: LNHDA and SQIVND (reference sequence). In DNA, the CDR3 is TGTGCCAGTATGGACTATTACAATGAGCAGTTCTTC. Protein: CASMDYYNEQFF.

The chain links TRBV7-6 to TRBJ2-7; TRBD2 agrees at 8 bases. The CDR3 totals 16 residues. V dropped 8 bases and J dropped 2; count of bases not matched to a gene: 14. Germline CDR1 reads SGHVS; CDR2 reads FNYEAQ. Here the CDR3 reads CASSGGPSGSTYEQYF. The DNA for the CDR3 is TGTGCCAGCTCGGGAGGGCCATCGGGCTCGACCTACGAGCAGTACTTC.